This T cell receptor beta chain was captured by sequencing in a study of OX40 agonist ivuxolimab in advanced cancers. Points from the study as a whole: At 0.1 to 3.0 mg/kg, CD4+ and CD8+ blood T cells expanded clonally by week 6.

This CDR3 has 17 residues. Germline V gene lookup returns CDR1 SGHRS and CDR2 YFSETQ. Trimming cost V 0 bases and J 2 bases; bases outside gene matches: 11. For this clone: Antigen specificity is unknown.

Produced via immunoSEQ multiplex PCR; TCRdb's table is partial and in-frame only. The data show roughly 50,000 clones, with over 75% seen just once and approximately 6% held by the top ten. The sequence derives from an adult with an advanced solid tumor such as melanoma, head and neck, liver or kidney cancer. The chain joins TRBV5-1 to TRBJ2-7, with 7 bases lining up with TRBD1. The sequencing used CD4+ or CD8+ T cells sorted from blood, collected in a trial of the OX40 agonist ivuxolimab. Here the CDR3 DNA reads TGCGCCAGCAGCTTGGCGCCTCAGACAGGGAATCCCTACGAGCAGTACTTC. Encoded protein: CASSLAPQTGNPYEQYF. Variable domain in full (rest from reference TRBV5-1 and TRBJ2-7): KAGVTQTPRYLIKTRGQQVTLSCSPISGHRSVSWYQQTPGQGLQFLFEYFSETQRNKGNFPGRFSGRQFSNSRSEMNVSTLELGDSALYLCASSLAPQTGNPYEQYFGPGTRLTVT.